This record looks at one T cell receptor (beta chain) sequence and its context. No cognate antigen has been identified for it. It has no much larger one-base neighbor in the sample; base qualities were not kept. The sample belongs to a study of shared clonotypes between healthy human individuals (dated by TCRdb to the early 2020s). Background for the entire study: The cohort included three men and two women between 18 and 49 years of age. The study deeply sequenced blood TCR repertoires of five healthy adults to estimate repertoire size and the extent of clonotype sharing between individuals. Libraries were prepared and TCR repertoires were sequenced by different laboratories using diverse techniques, in order to increase sequencing depth and limit assay-specific biases. Between about 0.85 and 9.5 billion PBMCs per donor were obtained by leukapheresis.

TCR CDR3 regions were amplified from genomic DNA by multiplex PCR using the deep immunoSEQ assay. For each cell subset, the extracted genomic DNA was distributed evenly across all wells of several immunoSEQ 96-well plates, and each plate served as one replicate. Each replicate PCR for unsorted PBMC received 300 to 350 ng genomic DNA, equal to about 30,000 T cell genomes. Genomic DNA from unsorted PBMC was sequenced over ten immunoSEQ deep assay plates. Purified libraries were measured with a Qubit 3.0 fluorometer, size-checked on a Bioanalyzer 2100, and measured again with the KAPA Library Quantification kit. Every immunoSEQ 96-well plate was sequenced on a dedicated single-read 150-cycle Illumina NextSeq 550 flow cell. The original pipeline was this. Because the immunoSEQ output included only junctional sequences and no quality scores, the filtering could not be the same as the filtering used for full-length reads. To assign V/J genes and CDR3, sequences were annotated using PyIR, a Python wrapper for IgBLAST v1.9, with IMGT germline references. Reads were filtered out if the reads had weak V/J assignments (E-value above 1e-6), no CDR3, stop codons, out-of-frame junctions, or ambiguous translated residues. A V3J clonotype was defined by an identical inferred V gene, J gene, and CDR3 amino acid sequence. Percentage overlap between repertoires was computed as shared unique clonotypes divided by the size of the smaller repertoire. Three approaches were used to assess repertoire richness: RTK rarefaction, the Chao1 estimator, and Recon v2.1 estimates of unobserved clonotypes. In its TCRdb copy, this immuneACCESS table keeps in-frame sequences only and misses some clones. Where compared with another copy, unresolved V genes explain less than half of these, and the others have no known cause. That table gives V, J and clone size, and the DNA gave D and trimming. The sample table shows hundreds of thousands of clones, and over 60% are seen once. In total, the top ten clones hold 13% of the sample.

Healthy HIV-negative adults with no recently reported acute infections or vaccinations were included as donors. Every donor was a Caucasian adult residing in Nashville, Tennessee, USA. For unsorted samples, 75 million to 100 million PBMCs were counted and genomic DNA was extracted with the QIAamp DNA Blood Mini kit. Blood was collected by leukapheresis, and PBMCs were isolated by Ficoll-Histopaque density gradient centrifugation and then cryopreserved in liquid nitrogen vapor phase. Results and caveats for the whole study, not just this receptor: Only blood was sampled, and tissue TCR repertoires likely differ from those in blood. Pairwise subsampling led to the expectation that sequencing depth would affect the degree of clonotype sharing among donors. Because the study included only a small number of donors, the genetic and exposure-history diversity represented was limited.

Including the terminal cysteine and phenylalanine, the CDR3 comprises 13 residues. Only CDR3 DNA remains: 39 bases, in frame from the first base. The CDR1 and CDR2 encoded by the germline V gene are SGDLS and YYNGEE. V is shortened by 3 bases, J by 5 bases, and the region joining them spans 10 bases. This TCR was sampled from a woman aged 40-49 years in good health. Some clones in this sample may be carry-over from other donors' samples. The chain links TRBV9 with TRBJ2-3; the D segment could be TRBD2, given 6 matching bases. Sequencing used PBMCs. This receptor has the CDR3 CASSAQGGDTQYF. The sequence in DNA is TGTGCCAGCAGCGCTCAGGGAGGAGATACGCAGTATTTT.